The source of this T cell receptor (beta chain) is a study of blood T cells in healthy people across ages. Study findings and constraints: Across the age range, TCR beta diversity per million T cells fell in a roughly linear way. Changes seen in expanded clonotypes were possibly confounded by donor CMV status left unknown.

The use of a sample-barcoded 5' primer and a J-beta primer mix characterized a second PCR of about 7 to 12 cycles. Using its own MiXCR run on the 5' RACE reads, TCRdb lists one record per CDR3 protein. The repertoire holds approximately 940,000 distinct CDR3 sequences, 48% seen once, with roughly 13% in the top ten. As regards this clonotype: Its antigen is not identified. One junction end disagrees with the germline gene, perhaps due to a read error.

Healthy Caucasian individuals from Russia aged about 6 to 90 were enrolled as donors. The CDR3 runs to 17 residues. Germline V gene lookup returns CDR1 SGDLS and CDR2 YYNGEE. The receptor was isolated from a man aged 25-45 years in good health. This rearrangement joins TRBV9 to TRBJ2-1; TRBD1 agrees at 8 bases. The sample taken for sequencing was blood. The CDR3 protein is CASSARAGGDFYNERFF. The DNA for the CDR3 is TGTGCCAGCAGCGCCCGGGCAGGGGGCGACTTCTACAATGAGCGGTTCTTC.